This TCR beta chain was profiled in a study of early T cells in non-severe SARS-CoV-2 infection (dated by TCRdb to about 2021). Broadly, across the study: Because TCR sequencing was done on bulk RNA from unsorted whole blood, the alpha and beta chains could not be paired. Summary of the overall study and its limitations: Matching against VDJdb was skewed toward anti-spike CD8 responses, likely underestimated virus-specific expansions, and missed private and CD4 specificities.

This clonotype has a count of ten or more. No cognate antigen has been identified for it. No base qualities exist here, and no much larger clone lies one base off it. The study was a case-control design nested within a healthcare worker cohort in London, UK, with weekly nasopharyngeal swab PCR tests and blood sampling. Between 23 and 31 March 2020, the week of the UK lockdown, healthcare workers were enrolled and then followed up weekly for as long as 16 weeks. CDR1 and CDR2, per the germline V gene (reference sequence), are LGHDT and YNNKEL. Taken from cysteine to phenylalanine, the CDR3 has 16 residues. The only DNA kept is the CDR3, 48 bases in frame from the first base. V is pruned by 2 bases and J by 8 bases, leaving 7 bases of the junction without a gene match. Libraries were prepared through 5' RACE. The sequencer listed for this sample is NextSeq 500. Unique molecular identifiers were attached to individual cDNA molecules in the TCR library protocol so that sequencing error and PCR bias could be corrected. Both TCR alpha and beta chains were sequenced, and tight co-correlation was observed between alpha and beta sequence abundances in each sample. As for the original processing: Decombinator V4 was used to perform V gene, J gene and CDR3 annotation of TCR sequences. Expanded TCRs were defined as changing significantly between any two time points under a Poisson model with p below 0.0001. TCR abundances were normalised to the total number of TCRs sequenced per sample and expressed as counts per million. MAIT TCRs were defined by TRAV1-2 paired with TRAJ12, TRAJ20 or TRAJ33, and iNKT TCRs by TRAV10 paired with TRAJ18. VDJdb, accessed 1 November 2021, was searched for CMV, EBV and SARS-CoV-2 annotated TCRs, excluding TCRs annotated for multiple antigens. The public sequencing data were trimmed at Q25 with fastp and processed into clonotypes with MiXCR by TCRdb, which kept only in-frame beta chains. Every distinct CDR3 protein forms one entry, paired with its most common genes and DNA. The V and J calls, along with clone size, are taken from TCRdb and not from the paper's own processing. The sample table holds about 64,000 distinct CDR3 sequences, of which around 12% were seen once. The ten largest clones capture about 1.3% of the sample.

The chain is made from TRBV3-1 and TRBJ2-2, with 11 bases in between that match TRBD2. This clonotype originated in an adult who was a healthcare worker with PCR-confirmed SARS-CoV-2 infection or an uninfected control (not recorded which). This specimen was whole blood, taken at baseline. The nucleotides read TGTGCCAGCAGCCAACCCACTAGCGGGAGAAGAGGGGAGCTGTTTTTT. Its protein reads: CASSQPTSGRRGELFF.